Following are 24 T cell receptor beta chains from one sample sequenced in a study of blood T cell repertoires in COVID-19. Sequencing was performed with immunoSEQ multiplex PCR; in TCRdb, only in-frame clones are kept and a portion is missing. The sample has over 150,000 clones; 84% are singletons. Sequenced material: peripheral blood. Source of these receptors: a human donor in a cohort sampled during active COVID-19.

The rearrangement links TRBV12-5 to TRBJ2-7, with a possible D match to TRBD2 (5 bases). With 3 bases removed from V and 5 bases from J, the gap between germline ends came to 8 bases. Germline V lookup: CDR1 LGHNT, CDR2 FRNRAP. This CDR3 has 12 amino acids. The CDR3 bases are TGTGCTAGTGGTTTTAAGGAGGACGAGCAGTACTTC. It is translated as CASGFKEDEQYF. Variable domain in full (rest from reference TRBV12-5 and TRBJ2-7): DARVTQTPRHKVTEMGQEVTMRCQPILGHNTVFWYRQTMMQGLELLAYFRNRAPLDDSGMPKDRFSAEMPDATLATLKIQPSEPRDSAVYFCASGFKEDEQYFGPGTRLTVT.

The CDR3 bases are TGTGCCAGCATTGGACTAGCGGGAGGACTGAGCAATGAGCAGTTCTTC. Translated, it gives CASIGLAGGLSNEQFF. The chain employs TRBV2 and TRBJ2-1; TRBD2 matches 14 bases. V shed 7 bases, J shed 6 bases, and the junction held 8 bases outside the gene matches. Germline CDR1 SNHLY, CDR2 FYNNEI. The CDR3 totals 16 residues.

The V gene is TRBV11-2, the J gene TRBJ2-1; 7 bases fit TRBD1. The CDR3 is 11 amino acids. Germline lookup yields CDR1 SGHAT and CDR2 FQNNGV. The V and J ends lost 2 bases and 12 bases, in that order; junction bases with no gene match: 1. The CDR3, as DNA: TGTGCCAGCAGCTTACGACAGGGGCAGTTCTTC. This sequence encodes CASSLRQGQFF.

V gene TRBV4-1 combines with J gene TRBJ1-1, with D tentatively TRBD1 (5 bases). Germline V lookup: CDR1 MGHRA, CDR2 YSYEKL. V was cut by 5 bases and J by 7 bases, with 23 bases left in between. This CDR3 is 16 amino acids long. CDR3 in amino acids: CASSEGHLRGKDEAFF. The DNA of the CDR3 is TGCGCCAGCAGCGAAGGCCATCTGCGGGGGAAAGATGAAGCTTTCTTT.

This chain uses TRBV5-4 with TRBJ1-3; 7 bases match TRBD1. J lost 2 bases, V lost 0 bases, and 2 bases had no gene match. This CDR3 is built from 15 residues. The germline V gene encodes CDR1 SGHNT and CDR2 YYREEE (reference sequence). This CDR3 is CASSLAGTAGNTIYF. The CDR3 nucleotides read TGTGCCAGCAGCTTGGCCGGGACAGCTGGAAACACCATATATTTT.

The chain couples TRBV30 to TRBJ1-6; D is unclear. Trimming cost V 2 bases and J 9 bases, with 8 bases left between them. In germline, CDR1 is GTSNPN, CDR2 SVGIG (reference sequence). The CDR3 has 12 residues. The CDR3 spells CAWSQVRSPLHF. The CDR3 DNA reads TGTGCCTGGAGTCAGGTTCGTTCACCCCTCCACTTT.

This clone showed up many times. J is TRBJ2-5 and V is TRBV10-1, with TRBD2 matching 9 bases. The CDR3 spans 15 residues. Germline assignment: CDR1 WNHNN and CDR2 SYGVQD (reference sequence). Trimming took 2 bases from V and 4 from J; bases not matched to a gene: 5. CDR3: CASSELSGGRETQYF. CDR3 DNA: TGCGCCAGCAGTGAGCTTAGCGGGGGCCGAGAGACCCAGTACTTC.

This clone was observed once. The chain joins TRBV5-6 to TRBJ2-2, with 8 bases that match TRBD2. This CDR3 contains 17 residues. Germline V lookup: CDR1 SGHDT, CDR2 YYEEEE. V gave up 6 bases and J gave up 4 bases; unmatched junction bases: 14. The CDR3 bases are TGTGCCAGCACCCTCCGAGGGCTAGCGGGTTCCACCGGGGAGCTGTTTTTT. The encoded protein is CASTLRGLAGSTGELFF.

This chain uses TRBV5-1 with TRBJ1-4, with D unresolved. Germline V CDR1 and CDR2: SGHRS, YFSETQ. V was trimmed by 1 base and J by 4 bases, leaving 5 bases between them. The CDR3 contains 13 residues. Here the CDR3 DNA reads TGCGCCAGCAGCTTGCTAGTTAATGAAAAACTGTTTTTT. Residues: CASSLLVNEKLFF.

The genes are TRBV19 and TRBJ2-2; TRBD1 aligns across 9 bases. The CDR3 covers 15 residues. The V segment lost 3 bases and the J segment 1 base; nucleotides outside the gene matches: 0. Germline loops: CDR1 LNHDA, CDR2 SQIVND (reference sequence). DNA of the CDR3: TGTGCCAGTAGTATGGACAGGGGGAACACCGGGGAGCTGTTTTTT. Translated, it gives CASSMDRGNTGELFF.

The chain couples TRBV2 to TRBJ1-5; perhaps TRBD1 as D (5 bases). V was shortened by 7 bases and J by 6 bases, with 13 bases between the two germline ends. Germline values: CDR1 SNHLY, CDR2 FYNNEI. The CDR3 spans 13 residues. CDR3 sequence (DNA): TGTGCCAGCACTTGGGGGGGACCTCAGCCCCAGCATTTT. As protein: CASTWGGPQPQHF.

The chain joins TRBV2 to TRBJ2-1; 9 nucleotides line up with TRBD2. Germline V gene lookup returns CDR1 SNHLY and CDR2 FYNNEI. J was trimmed by 1 base and V by 6 bases; bases with no gene match: 1. The CDR3 length is 14 residues. CDR3 amino acids: CASRTSGSYNEQFF. The CDR3 nucleotides read TGTGCCAGCAGGACTAGCGGATCCTACAATGAGCAGTTCTTC.

The V call is TRBV28, the J call TRBJ2-7, with TRBD2 identical over 13 bases. With V trimmed by 5 bases and J by 5 bases, 9 bases remained unmatched. Germline values: CDR1 MDHEN, CDR2 SYDVKM. The CDR3 has 16 residues. DNA of the CDR3: TGTGCCAGCAGTAAACTAGCGGGAGGGCCAAGAGACGAGCAGTACTTC. Translated: CASSKLAGGPRDEQYF. The variable domain in full, completed from reference TRBV28 and TRBJ2-7, reads DVKVTQSSRYLVKRTGEKVFLECVQDMDHENMFWYRQDPGLGLRLIYFSYDVKMKEKGDIPEGYSVSREKKERFSLILESASTNQTSMYLCASSKLAGGPRDEQYFGPGTRLTVT.

In DNA, the CDR3 is TGTGCCAGCAGCTCTAGAAATAGCGGGAGAGAGACCCAGTACTTC. Protein sequence: CASSSRNSGRETQYF. The chain joins TRBV7-2 to TRBJ2-5; 9 bases fit TRBD2. The CDR3 loop spans 15 amino acids. Germline V gene lookup returns CDR1 SGHTA and CDR2 FQGNSA. V shed 4 bases, J shed 4 bases, and the junction held 7 bases outside the gene matches.

The CDR3 region is CASSAGQYNSPLHF. CDR3 nucleotide sequence: TGTGCCAGCAGCGCGGGACAGTACAATTCACCCCTCCACTTT. The gene calls are TRBV7-2 and TRBJ1-6; 7 bases are shared with TRBD1. The CDR3 spans 14 residues. The trim removed 5 bases at V and 7 bases at J, leaving 5 bases unmatched. Germline lookup yields CDR1 SGHTA and CDR2 FQGNSA. The full variable domain, completed using reference TRBV7-2 and TRBJ1-6, is GAGVSQSPSNKVTEKGKDVELRCDPISGHTALYWYRQSLGQGLEFLIYFQGNSAPDKSGLPSDRFSAERTGGSVSTLTIQRTQQEDSAVYLCASSAGQYNSPLHFGNGTRLTVT.

V is TRBV28 and J is TRBJ2-7; 11 bases align to TRBD2. Losses at the gene ends were 6 bases for V and 0 bases for J; bases not matched to a gene: 4. CDR1 is MDHEN, CDR2 SYDVKM, per germline. The length of the CDR3 is 15 residues. The CDR3 loop reads CASSASGRYSYEQYF. CDR3 DNA: TGTGCCAGCAGCGCTAGCGGGAGGTACTCCTACGAGCAGTACTTC.

This clone was counted a few times. The rearrangement joins TRBV24-1 to TRBJ1-5; D is unresolved. Per the germline V gene, CDR1 is KGHDR and CDR2 is SFDVKD. The CDR3 sequence is 13 residues long. Between the trimmed V and J ends, which lost 4 bases and 3 bases, there was a span of 6 bases. For the CDR3, the DNA is TGTGCCACCAGTGAACAATACAATCAGCCCCAGCATTTT. This codes for CATSEQYNQPQHF.

The chain employs TRBV7-2 and TRBJ1-1; no clear D. The germline CDR1 and CDR2 sequences are SGHTA and FQGNSA. There are 15 residues in the CDR3. V lost 5 bases and J lost 0, with 13 bases in between. In DNA form, the CDR3 reads TGTGCCAGCAGCCCTCAGGTTACCATGAACACTGAAGCTTTCTTT. As protein: CASSPQVTMNTEAFF.

This rearrangement joins TRBV11-2 to TRBJ2-7; 10 bases are shared with TRBD1. With V trimmed by 5 bases and J by 4 bases, 11 bases remained unmatched. The length of the CDR3 is 16 residues. Germline V lookup: CDR1 SGHAT, CDR2 FQNNGV. DNA for the CDR3: TGTGCCAGCAGCCTGGGTCGGGACAGGGGTGGGTACGAGCAGTACTTC. It encodes CASSLGRDRGGYEQYF.

The gene calls are TRBV7-9 and TRBJ2-7, with 10 positions matching TRBD1. J lost 3 bases, V lost 6 bases, and 11 bases had no gene match. This CDR3 has 16 residues. Germline lookup yields CDR1 SEHNR and CDR2 FQNEAQ (reference sequence). The CDR3, as DNA: TGTGCCAGCAGTCATAGAAGGGGACAGGGGAACTACGAGCAGTACTTC. It translates to CASSHRRGQGNYEQYF.

This clone appeared once. The rearrangement links TRBV6-1 to TRBJ2-5, with D maybe TRBD2 (6 bases). V was pared by 4 bases and J by 2 bases, with 17 bases between. In germline, CDR1 is MNHNS, CDR2 SASEGT. The CDR3 is 16 amino acids. CDR3 loop: CASSVGRQFFQETQYF. The DNA for the CDR3 is TGTGCCAGCAGTGTCGGGAGACAGTTTTTTCAAGAGACCCAGTACTTC.

V gene TRBV6-5 combines with J gene TRBJ2-2; 7 nucleotides align to TRBD2. V lost 0 bases, J lost 5 bases, and 6 bases stayed unmatched. This CDR3 has 16 residues. Germline assignment: CDR1 MNHEY and CDR2 SVGAGI. CDR3 sequence reads: CASSYSAGVETGELFF. The CDR3 bases are TGTGCCAGCAGTTACTCGGCGGGGGTGGAGACCGGGGAGCTGTTTTTT.

This clone showed up just a few times. The CDR3 nucleotides read TGCGCCAGCTCCTTGGACAGGGGGAACACTGAAGCTTTCTTT. It specifies CASSLDRGNTEAFF. The rearrangement links TRBV5-1 to TRBJ1-1; 9 nucleotides match TRBD1. The CDR3 consists of 14 residues. The germline CDR1 and CDR2 sequences are SGHRS and YFSETQ. The V gene end was trimmed by 7 bases and the J gene end by 1 base; junction bases not matched to a gene: 5.

V is TRBV28 and J is TRBJ2-7; no reliable D call. CDR1 MDHEN and CDR2 SYDVKM come from the germline V gene. V was cut by 6 bases and J by 6 bases, with 12 bases left in between. This CDR3 is 12 amino acids long. The CDR3 protein is CASSARHSEQYF. CDR3 DNA: TGTGCCAGCAGCGCCAGGCATTCCGAGCAGTACTTC. Combining the CDR3 with reference TRBV28 and TRBJ2-7 gives the whole variable domain DVKVTQSSRYLVKRTGEKVFLECVQDMDHENMFWYRQDPGLGLRLIYFSYDVKMKEKGDIPEGYSVSREKKERFSLILESASTNQTSMYLCASSARHSEQYFGPGTRLTVT.